What follows describes a single T cell receptor (beta chain). Germline assignment: CDR1 LNHNV and CDR2 YYDKDF (reference sequence). The CDR3 totals 16 residues. Trimming took off 0 bases at V and 0 bases at J, with 9 bases between the two ends. This sample was taken from a study of T cell responses to AZD1222 COVID-19 vaccine. Study-wide context: Pooling covered second doses at about 4 or about 12 weeks.

TCRdb keeps only in-frame clones here, not all; method: immunoSEQ multiplex PCR. The sample has 100,000 to 150,000 clones, around 89% seen once. V and J are TRBV15 and TRBJ1-5; D unclear. The source was peripheral blood, collected on day 0 of AZD1222 vaccination. The clonotype comes from an adult in good health. The CDR3 DNA is TGTGCCACCAGCAGAGACAGCTACTATAGCAATCAGCCCCAGCATTTT. It is translated as CATSRDSYYSNQPQHF.